This T cell receptor beta chain was documented in a study of regulatory T cells in long-lasting Graves disease. Through Arm-PCR of CDR3 regions and iRepertoire HTBI primers, TCR beta libraries were built. TCRdb re-called the multiplex PCR reads with MiXCR, one entry per CDR3 protein. The sample records approximately 400,000 distinct CDR3 sequences, about 15% being singletons. Ten or more counts support this clonotype. Noted time point: newly diagnosed GD, antithyroid drugs for less than 3 months. From RNA extracted from PBMCs, the TCR library was made. These data were likewise used in another study, on T cells in Graves' hyperthyroidism and ophthalmopathy. That source notes: Stability of Graves' hyperthyroidism was defined as absent ophthalmopathy progression within 18 months. A first-round RT-PCR of the TCR CDR3 used the HTBI primer set. The model forecast ophthalmopathy, anticipating it by a median approximately 7 months before onset.

The clonotype originates from a woman in her twenties or thirties with Graves disease. The specimen was peripheral blood mononuclear cells (PBMCs), collected at new diagnosis, from a patient treated with antithyroid drugs.

Written as DNA, the CDR3 is TGTGCCAGCAGTTTTGGGCAGGGAGAAAAACTGTTTTTT. This codes for CASSFGQGEKLFF. The chain joins TRBV27 to TRBJ1-4, with D perhaps TRBD1 (5 bases). The ends were cut back, 3 bases at V and 8 bases at J, with 10 bases in the middle. Per germline, CDR1 MNHEY and CDR2 SMNVEV (reference sequence). The CDR3 covers 13 residues.